The sequence of this T cell receptor beta chain was determined in a study of blood T cell repertoires in COVID-19. Study in general: Nucleic acid was either cDNA or gDNA, and it came from T cells, B-cell-depleted T cells, or PBMCs.

Using immunoSEQ multiplex PCR, the repertoire was profiled, and TCRdb retains in-frame clones only, with some absent. The sample holds 110,000 to 150,000 clones, 78% seen once. Adults between about 18 and 89 years of age took part from under 30 US areas. Clinical history reported by participants formed the basis on which cohorts were assigned. Two negative PCRs, clearance, or symptom resolution were required of recovered Cohort 3 donors. CDR3 length: 16 residues. J lost 4 bases, V lost 7 bases, and 13 bases had no gene match. Germline V gene sequence: CDR1 LNHDA, CDR2 SQIVND (reference sequence). The sequence derives from a woman aged 50 to 60 who had recovered from COVID-19. This chain links TRBV19 with TRBJ1-2; 9 bases are a match to TRBD1. Material for sequencing was PBMCs or T cells enriched from blood (not recorded which). The CDR3 region is CASTEFGQGPFYGYTF. CDR3 coding DNA: TGTGCCAGTACCGAGTTTGGACAGGGGCCTTTCTATGGCTACACCTTC.